This T cell receptor beta chain was sequenced in a study of blood T cell repertoires in COVID-19. Only in-frame clones appear in the TCRdb table, and some are missing; sequencing was by immunoSEQ multiplex PCR. Of 150,000 to 180,000 clones in the sample, 80% to 90% are singletons; the top ten hold over 8%. V shed 4 bases, J shed 6 bases, and the junction held 10 bases outside the gene matches. Germline V lookup: CDR1 SGDLS, CDR2 YYNGEE. This CDR3 spans 16 amino acids. This receptor was taken from a woman in her 50s with acute or convalescent COVID-19. The specimen sequenced was peripheral blood. V and J are TRBV9 and TRBJ1-6; 7 nucleotides agree with TRBD1. The CDR3 is CASSPREGQANSPLHF. CDR3 sequence (DNA): TGTGCCAGCAGCCCTAGGGAAGGACAGGCTAATTCACCCCTCCACTTT.